A selection of T cell receptor beta chains follows, all from one sample in a study of cytomegalovirus exposure and HLA in healthy donors. Some clones are missing from TCRdb's copy, which holds only in-frame ones; the method was immunoSEQ multiplex PCR. The sample shows approximately 120,000 clones, under 85% of them seen only once. The sample consisted of PBMCs. Receptor source: a young man in good health and CMV-seronegative. The CDR3 runs from the conserved cysteine through the conserved F or W. D genes are given only for firm matches. Clone size is not always given. Where it is, it says once, few, many or a class for expanded clones.

v_call	j_call	clone_size	d_call	cdr3_aa	cdr3_nt
TRBV4-2	TRBJ2-7	-	TRBD2	CASSQDRLAGGDEQYF	TGTGCCAGCAGCCAAGATCGACTAGCGGGGGGGGACGAGCAGTACTTC
TRBV11-2	TRBJ2-3	-	-	CASSLEPTGEGHTQYF	TGTGCCAGCAGCTTAGAACCGACAGGGGAGGGACATACGCAGTATTTT
TRBV6-4	TRBJ1-1	-	-	CASRGGNTEAFF	TGTGCCAGCAGGGGAGGAAACACTGAAGCTTTCTTT
TRBV7-3	TRBJ2-1	-	TRBD2	CASSLAGVSYNEQFF	TGTGCCAGCAGCTTAGCGGGAGTCAGCTACAATGAGCAGTTCTTC
TRBV6-5	TRBJ2-4	-	-	CASSYSRATKNIQYF	TGTGCCAGCAGTTATTCCCGAGCTACCAAAAACATTCAGTACTTC
TRBV19	TRBJ2-7	-	TRBD2	CASSMTSGETYEQYF	TGTGCCAGTAGTATGACTAGCGGGGAAACCTACGAGCAGTACTTC
TRBV6-5	TRBJ1-2	few	-	CASSPGNSRGYTF	TGTGCCAGCAGCCCCGGGAACAGTCGAGGCTACACCTTC
TRBV4-3	TRBJ2-1	few	-	CASSQDGPRVPMDNEQFF	TGCGCCAGCAGCCAAGATGGACCGCGGGTTCCCATGGACAATGAGCAGTTCTTC
TRBV6-5	TRBJ2-2	once	TRBD1	CASSYGQGKGELFF	TGTGCCAGCAGTTACGGACAGGGGAAAGGGGAGCTGTTTTTT
TRBV6-5	TRBJ2-7	once	TRBD2	CASARGGGSEQYF	TGTGCCAGTGCCCGGGGGGGAGGGAGCGAGCAGTACTTC
TRBV19	TRBJ1-1	-	-	CASSPRAGIENTEAFF	TGTGCCAGTAGTCCTCGGGCAGGGATAGAGAACACTGAAGCTTTCTTT
TRBV14	TRBJ1-2	-	TRBD1	CASSPRDRVIYGYTF	TGTGCCAGCAGCCCCCGGGACAGGGTCATCTATGGCTACACCTTC
TRBV10-1	TRBJ2-7	few	TRBD1	CASINDRGPHYEQYF	TGCGCCAGCATTAACGACAGGGGGCCCCACTACGAGCAGTACTTC
TRBV28	TRBJ2-1	once	-	CASNPAGPPYNEQFF	TGTGCCAGCAACCCGGCGGGGCCCCCCTACAATGAGCAGTTCTTC
TRBV7-9	TRBJ1-4	-	-	CASSSGQLNEKLFF	TGTGCCAGCAGTTCAGGACAGCTTAATGAAAAACTGTTTTTT
TRBV28	TRBJ1-1	-	TRBD1	CASSSSGTGTLNTEAFF	TGTGCCAGCAGTTCCTCCGGGACAGGGACTTTGAACACTGAAGCTTTCTTT
TRBV27	TRBJ1-2	-	TRBD1	CASSSTQGVEGYTF	TGTGCCAGCAGTTCAACTCAGGGGGTTGAGGGCTACACCTTC
TRBV30	TRBJ2-7	-	-	CAWTGGLYEQYF	TGTGCCTGGACAGGGGGACTCTACGAGCAGTACTTC
TRBV5-1	TRBJ2-7	few	TRBD2	CASSLDPGGYEQYF	TGCGCCAGCAGCTTGGATCCGGGAGGCTACGAGCAGTACTTC
TRBV28	TRBJ2-7	once	TRBD2	CASSLHPSGGTYEQYF	TGTGCCAGCAGTTTACATCCTAGCGGGGGTACCTACGAGCAGTACTTC
TRBV2	TRBJ2-7	-	TRBD1	CASKQGAAGYEQYF	TGTGCCAGCAAGCAGGGGGCGGCGGGCTACGAGCAGTACTTC
TRBV18	TRBJ2-5	-	TRBD2	CASSPSGGSGSLETQYF	TGTGCCAGCTCACCCAGCGGGGGTAGCGGGAGTTTAGAGACCCAGTACTTC
TRBV30	TRBJ2-2	-	-	CAWSGDAGELFF	TGTGCCTGGAGCGGAGACGCCGGGGAGCTGTTTTTT
TRBV5-8	TRBJ1-1	-	-	CASSLDWRGHTEAFF	TGTGCCAGCAGCTTGGACTGGCGGGGGCACACTGAAGCTTTCTTT
TRBV28	TRBJ1-1	-	TRBD1	CASSSPGQTNTEAFF	TGTGCCAGCAGTTCGCCGGGACAGACGAACACTGAAGCTTTCTTT
TRBV30	TRBJ2-1	-	TRBD2	CAWSGLAVGEQFF	TGTGCCTGGAGTGGACTAGCGGTCGGTGAGCAGTTCTTC
TRBV6-5	TRBJ1-2	-	TRBD1	CASKIDGTEAYGYTF	TGTGCCAGCAAAATAGATGGGACAGAAGCTTATGGCTACACCTTC
TRBV7-9	TRBJ1-5	-	TRBD1	CASSAQTGTGPQPQHF	TGTGCCAGCAGCGCCCAGACCGGGACAGGGCCTCAGCCCCAGCATTTT
TRBV4-3	TRBJ2-1	-	TRBD1	CASSQDHRGLYNEQFF	TGCGCCAGCAGCCAAGACCACAGGGGGCTATACAATGAGCAGTTCTTC
TRBV5-5	TRBJ2-7	-	TRBD2	CASSFTTSGGSYEQYF	TGTGCCAGCAGCTTCACGACTAGCGGGGGTTCCTACGAGCAGTACTTC
TRBV28	TRBJ2-7	few	TRBD1	CASSPPGQGSEQYF	TGTGCCAGCAGCCCCCCGGGACAGGGTTCCGAGCAGTACTTC
TRBV2	TRBJ1-2	-	-	CAGLETELDYGYTF	TGTGCCGGATTAGAGACAGAGTTGGACTATGGCTACACCTTC
TRBV4-2	TRBJ2-7	-	-	CASSQDGQQGEGYEQYF	TGTGCCAGCAGCCAAGATGGACAACAGGGGGAGGGCTACGAGCAGTACTTC
TRBV28	TRBJ1-5	once	-	CASSFQVSPQHF	TGTGCCAGCAGTTTTCAGGTCTCCCCACAGCATTTT
TRBV7-2	TRBJ2-3	-	-	CASSASGTVLTDTQYF	TGTGCCAGCAGCGCCTCGGGGACTGTCTTAACAGATACGCAGTATTTT
TRBV7-9	TRBJ1-1	-	-	CASSETQTVWNTEAFF	TGTGCCAGCTCCGAAACCCAAACAGTTTGGAACACTGAAGCTTTCTTT
TRBV14	TRBJ1-5	-	-	CASSQVGDAPQHF	TGTGCCAGCAGCCAAGTAGGGGATGCGCCCCAGCATTTT
TRBV29-1	TRBJ2-7	-	-	CSVGQDLTYEQYF	TGCAGCGTGGGACAAGACCTAACCTACGAGCAGTACTTC
TRBV2	TRBJ2-5	once	-	CASSGQGAREQYF	TGTGCCAGCAGTGGACAGGGAGCACGGGAGCAGTACTTC
TRBV4-3	TRBJ2-3	-	TRBD2	CASSQASSGAADTQYF	TGCGCCAGCAGCCAAGCAAGTAGCGGGGCTGCAGATACGCAGTATTTT
TRBV2	TRBJ1-4	-	TRBD1	CASNDLDRVEEKLFF	TGTGCCAGCAATGACCTAGACAGGGTGGAGGAAAAACTGTTTTTT
TRBV5-8	TRBJ2-3	-	-	CASEESRGDTQYF	TGTGCCAGTGAGGAGAGTCGTGGAGATACGCAGTATTTT
TRBV5-1	TRBJ2-7	-	-	CASSLVQAHEQYF	TGCGCCAGCAGCTTGGTTCAGGCCCACGAGCAGTACTTC
TRBV6-5	TRBJ2-5	-	-	CASSLQETQYF	TGTGCCAGCAGCCTCCAAGAGACCCAGTACTTC
TRBV6-5	TRBJ2-1	once	-	CASSYIRQDYNEQFF	TGTGCCAGCAGTTACATCCGACAGGACTACAATGAGCAGTTCTTC
TRBV27	TRBJ2-7	few	-	CASSPPGVAYEQYF	TGTGCCAGCAGTCCCCCAGGGGTGGCCTACGAGCAGTACTTC
TRBV28	TRBJ1-1	-	TRBD1	CASRTKFWDRVNTEAFF	TGTGCCAGCAGAACTAAATTTTGGGACAGGGTGAACACTGAAGCTTTCTTT
TRBV2	TRBJ1-6	-	TRBD1	CASTQQGKSPLHF	TGTGCCAGCACACAACAGGGGAAATCACCCCTCCACTTT
TRBV13	TRBJ2-7	once	-	CASSLRGFFDEQYF	TGTGCCAGCAGCCTGCGCGGGTTTTTTGACGAGCAGTACTTC
TRBV28	TRBJ2-1	-	-	CASGLRGYEQFF	TGTGCCAGCGGGCTTAGGGGGTATGAGCAGTTCTTC
TRBV27	TRBJ2-7	-	-	CASSLGGEQYF	TGTGCCAGCAGTTTGGGGGGCGAGCAGTACTTC
TRBV4-1	TRBJ2-7	few	TRBD1	CASSQAGQADSYEQYF	TGCGCCAGCAGCCAAGCTGGACAGGCGGATTCCTATGAGCAGTACTTC
TRBV2	TRBJ2-3	-	-	CASSESAGTLRTQYF	TGTGCCAGCAGTGAATCGGCGGGGACTCTACGGACGCAGTATTTT
TRBV5-6	TRBJ2-3	-	-	CASSLPTGSGGTQYF	TGTGCCAGCAGTTTACCTACAGGGAGCGGAGGTACGCAGTATTTT
TRBV15	TRBJ2-3	once	-	CATSRDDRVPYF	TGTGCCACCAGCAGAGATGACAGAGTCCCGTATTTT
TRBV7-2	TRBJ1-2	-	TRBD1	CASSSDRVSGYTF	TGTGCCAGCAGCTCGGACAGGGTCAGTGGCTACACCTTC
TRBV4-3	TRBJ1-5	few	-	CASSQDGGGQPQHF	TGCGCCAGCAGCCAAGACGGGGGTGGTCAGCCCCAGCATTTT
TRBV6-5	TRBJ1-5	few	TRBD1	CASRALGQGFRPQHF	TGTGCCAGCAGAGCCCTGGGACAGGGGTTTAGACCCCAGCATTTT
TRBV5-1	TRBJ2-1	once	TRBD2	CASSSTSGRAVNEQFF	TGCGCCAGCAGCTCCACTAGCGGGAGGGCTGTCAATGAGCAGTTCTTC
TRBV30	TRBJ2-4	-	-	CAWSGTQGLDIQYF	TGTGCCTGGAGCGGTACCCAGGGGTTAGACATTCAGTACTTC